The following is a T cell receptor (beta chain) sequence with its context. The source of the sample is a study of CD8+ T cells in alopecia areata. Study context: The share of scalp area affected provided the severity score for treated patients.

Documented treatment: oral pan-JAK inhibitor, 5-10 mg twice daily. The CDR3 has 15 residues. With 0 bases clipped from V and 4 bases from J, the junction kept 5 bases outside the gene matches. CDR1 and CDR2 from the germline V gene are SQVTM and ANQGSEA. Extraction of RNA preceded its reverse transcription into cDNA, which served as the sequencing template. Libraries were prepared by immunoSEQ multiplex PCR; TCRdb keeps only in-frame clonotypes and omits some of them. The sample records over 150,000 clones, roughly 53% being singletons. Sequenced material: CD8+ T cells sorted from blood, taken at week 24, from a patient treated with tofacitinib. This sequence joins TRBV29-1 and TRBJ2-1, with TRBD2 matching 8 bases. This clonotype was obtained from a human donor with alopecia areata. The CDR3 is CSVEDSQREYNEQFF. As DNA, the CDR3 is TGCAGCGTTGAAGATTCTCAGCGGGAGTACAATGAGCAGTTCTTC.